This T cell receptor beta chain appears in the sequencing data of a study of T cell responses to AZD1222 COVID-19 vaccine. Assay: immunoSEQ multiplex PCR; the TCRdb copy retains only in-frame clones and omits some. Of approximately 200,000 clones listed, about 94% are singletons. The V segment lost 5 bases and the J segment 8 bases; nucleotides outside the gene matches: 8. The CDR3 covers 14 residues. The V gene's germline CDR1 is SEHNR and CDR2 FQNEAQ (reference sequence). Worth noting for this clone: Its antigen is unknown.

Study conclusions and caveats: The donor group comprised mostly white British people and more females; the analysis possibly underestimated clonal diversity.

The chain is built from TRBV7-9 and TRBJ2-1, with 8 bases aligning to TRBD2. This receptor was taken from an adult in good health. The input for sequencing was peripheral blood, taken on day 0 of AZD1222 vaccination. For the CDR3, the DNA is TGTGCCAGCAGCCCGGGGACTAGTCACCATGAGCAGTTCTTC. Translated, it gives CASSPGTSHHEQFF.